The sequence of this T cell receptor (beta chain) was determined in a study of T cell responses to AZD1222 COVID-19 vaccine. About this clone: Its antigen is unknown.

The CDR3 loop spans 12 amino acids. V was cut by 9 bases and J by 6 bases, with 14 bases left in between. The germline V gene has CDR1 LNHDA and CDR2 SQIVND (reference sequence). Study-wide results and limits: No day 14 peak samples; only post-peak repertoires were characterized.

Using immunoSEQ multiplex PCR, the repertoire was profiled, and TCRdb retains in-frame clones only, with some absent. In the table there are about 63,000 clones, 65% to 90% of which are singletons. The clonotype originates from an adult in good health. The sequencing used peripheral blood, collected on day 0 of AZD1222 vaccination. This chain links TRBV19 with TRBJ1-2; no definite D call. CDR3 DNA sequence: TGTGCCAGCAATGAGGGCGCGAATGGCTACACCTTC. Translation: CASNEGANGYTF.